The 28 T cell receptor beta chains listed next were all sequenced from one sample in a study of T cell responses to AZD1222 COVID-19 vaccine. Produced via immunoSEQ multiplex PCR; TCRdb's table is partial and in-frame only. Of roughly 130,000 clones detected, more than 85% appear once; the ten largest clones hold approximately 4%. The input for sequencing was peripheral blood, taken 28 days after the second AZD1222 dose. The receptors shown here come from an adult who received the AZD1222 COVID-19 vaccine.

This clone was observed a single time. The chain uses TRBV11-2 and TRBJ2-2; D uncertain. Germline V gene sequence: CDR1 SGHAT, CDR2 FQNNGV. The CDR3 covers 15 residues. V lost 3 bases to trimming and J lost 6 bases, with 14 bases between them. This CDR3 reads CASSLNYLYAGELFF. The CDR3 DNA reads TGTGCCAGCAGCTTGAACTACCTATATGCCGGGGAGCTGTTTTTT.

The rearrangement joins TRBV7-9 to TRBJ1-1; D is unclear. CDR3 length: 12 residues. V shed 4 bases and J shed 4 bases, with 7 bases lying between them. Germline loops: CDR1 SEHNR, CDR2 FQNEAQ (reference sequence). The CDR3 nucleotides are TGTGCCAGCAGCTCTGGGAGCACTGAAGCTTTCTTT. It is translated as CASSSGSTEAFF.

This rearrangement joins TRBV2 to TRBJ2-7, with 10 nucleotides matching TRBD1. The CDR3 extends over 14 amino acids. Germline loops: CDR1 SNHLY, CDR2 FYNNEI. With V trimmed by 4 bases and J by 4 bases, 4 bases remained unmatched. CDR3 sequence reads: CASSVWTGGYEQYF. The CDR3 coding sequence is TGTGCCAGCAGTGTCTGGACAGGGGGTTACGAGCAGTACTTC.

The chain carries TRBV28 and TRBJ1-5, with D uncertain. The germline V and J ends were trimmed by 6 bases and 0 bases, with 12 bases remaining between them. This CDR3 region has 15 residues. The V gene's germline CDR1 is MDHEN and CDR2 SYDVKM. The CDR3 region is CASRGQLYSNQPQHF. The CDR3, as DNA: TGTGCCAGCAGGGGTCAGCTTTATAGCAATCAGCCCCAGCATTTT. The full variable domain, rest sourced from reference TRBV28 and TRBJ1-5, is DVKVTQSSRYLVKRTGEKVFLECVQDMDHENMFWYRQDPGLGLRLIYFSYDVKMKEKGDIPEGYSVSREKKERFSLILESASTNQTSMYLCASRGQLYSNQPQHFGDGTRLSIL.

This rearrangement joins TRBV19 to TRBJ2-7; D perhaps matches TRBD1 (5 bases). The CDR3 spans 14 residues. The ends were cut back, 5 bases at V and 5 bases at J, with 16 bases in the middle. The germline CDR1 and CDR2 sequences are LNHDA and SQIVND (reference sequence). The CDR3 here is CASSLRQGGNEQYF. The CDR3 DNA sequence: TGTGCCAGTAGTCTCCGGCAGGGCGGCAACGAGCAGTACTTC.

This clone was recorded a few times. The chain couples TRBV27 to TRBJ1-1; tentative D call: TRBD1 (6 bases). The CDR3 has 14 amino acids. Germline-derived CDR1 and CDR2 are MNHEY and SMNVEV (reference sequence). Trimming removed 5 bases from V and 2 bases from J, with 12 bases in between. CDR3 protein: CASSRGGANTEAFF. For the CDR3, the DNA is TGTGCCAGCAGTCGGGGGGGGGCTAACACTGAAGCTTTCTTT.

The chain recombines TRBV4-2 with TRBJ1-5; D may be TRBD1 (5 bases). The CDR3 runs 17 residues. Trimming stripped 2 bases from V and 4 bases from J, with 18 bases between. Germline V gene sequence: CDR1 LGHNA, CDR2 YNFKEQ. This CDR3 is CASSQMELGQGNQPQHF. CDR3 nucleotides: TGTGCCAGCAGCCAAATGGAGTTAGGCCAGGGAAATCAGCCCCAGCATTTT.

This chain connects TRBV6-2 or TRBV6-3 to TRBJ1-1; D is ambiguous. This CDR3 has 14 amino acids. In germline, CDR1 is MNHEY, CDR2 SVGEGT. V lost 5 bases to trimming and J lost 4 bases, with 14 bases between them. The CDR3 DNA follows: TGTGCCAGCAGTATAGCTGACGTGGTCACTGAAGCTTTCTTT. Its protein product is CASSIADVVTEAFF.

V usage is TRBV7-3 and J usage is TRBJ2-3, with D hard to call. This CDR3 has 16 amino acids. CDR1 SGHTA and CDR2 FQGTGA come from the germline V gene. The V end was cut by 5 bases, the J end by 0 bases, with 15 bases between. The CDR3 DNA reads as TGTGCCAGCAGCCCCCGCCCAGTGGGAAGCACAGATACGCAGTATTTT. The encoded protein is CASSPRPVGSTDTQYF.

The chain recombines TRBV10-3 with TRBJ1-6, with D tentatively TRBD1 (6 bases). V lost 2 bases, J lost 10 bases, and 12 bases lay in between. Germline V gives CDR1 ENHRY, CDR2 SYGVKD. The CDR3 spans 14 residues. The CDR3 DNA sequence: TGTGCCATCAGTGAGCAGGGGCTAGGATCACCCCTCCACTTT. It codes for CAISEQGLGSPLHF.

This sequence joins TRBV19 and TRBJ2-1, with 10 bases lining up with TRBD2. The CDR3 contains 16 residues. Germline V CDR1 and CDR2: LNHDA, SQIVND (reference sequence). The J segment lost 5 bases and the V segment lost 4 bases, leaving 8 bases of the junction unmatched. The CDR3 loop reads CASSTLSGRAHNEQFF. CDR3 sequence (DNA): TGTGCCAGTAGTACCCTCAGCGGGAGGGCCCACAATGAGCAGTTCTTC.

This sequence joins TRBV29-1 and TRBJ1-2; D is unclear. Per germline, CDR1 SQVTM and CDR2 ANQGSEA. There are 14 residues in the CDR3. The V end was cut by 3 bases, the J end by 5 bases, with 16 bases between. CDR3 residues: CSVDGMLTEYGYTF. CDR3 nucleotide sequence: TGCAGCGTTGATGGTATGCTAACGGAATATGGCTACACCTTC. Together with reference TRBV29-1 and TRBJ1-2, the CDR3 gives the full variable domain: SAVISQKPSRDICQRGTSLTIQCQVDSQVTMMFWYRQQPGQSLTLIATANQGSEATYESGFVIDKFPISRPNLTFSTLTVSNMSPEDSSIYLCSVDGMLTEYGYTFGSGTRLTVV.

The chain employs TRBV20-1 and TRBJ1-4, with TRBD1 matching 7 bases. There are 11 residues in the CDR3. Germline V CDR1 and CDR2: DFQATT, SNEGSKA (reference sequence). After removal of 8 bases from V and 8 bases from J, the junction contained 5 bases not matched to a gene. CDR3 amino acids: CSTGEGEKLFF. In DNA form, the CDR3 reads TGCAGTACAGGGGAGGGCGAAAAACTGTTTTTT.

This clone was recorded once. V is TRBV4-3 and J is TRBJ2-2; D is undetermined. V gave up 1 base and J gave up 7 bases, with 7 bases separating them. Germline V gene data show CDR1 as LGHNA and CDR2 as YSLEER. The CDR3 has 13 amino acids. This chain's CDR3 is CASSQGLGGELFF. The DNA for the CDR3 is TGCGCCAGCAGCCAAGGACTCGGCGGGGAGCTGTTTTTT.

DNA of the CDR3: TGTGCCAGTAGTGGGACAGGGGGCGCCTACAATGAGCAGTTCTTC. This encodes CASSGTGGAYNEQFF. The J gene is TRBJ2-1, the V gene TRBV19; 12 nucleotides match TRBD1. The CDR3 has 15 amino acids. CDR1 is LNHDA and CDR2 is SQIVND in the germline V gene (reference sequence). With 5 bases clipped from V and 2 bases from J, the junction kept 1 base outside the gene matches.

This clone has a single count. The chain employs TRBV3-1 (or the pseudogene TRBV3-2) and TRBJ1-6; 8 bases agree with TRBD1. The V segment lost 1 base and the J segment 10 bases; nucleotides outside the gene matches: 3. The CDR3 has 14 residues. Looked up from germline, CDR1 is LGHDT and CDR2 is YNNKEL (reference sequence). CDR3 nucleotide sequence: TGTGCCAGCAGCCAAGGACAGGGGTGGTCACCCCTCCACTTT. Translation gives CASSQGQGWSPLHF.

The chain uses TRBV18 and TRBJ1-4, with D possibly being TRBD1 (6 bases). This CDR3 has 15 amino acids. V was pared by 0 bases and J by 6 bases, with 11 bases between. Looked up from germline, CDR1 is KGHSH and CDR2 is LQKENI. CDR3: CASSPPGRGYEKLFF. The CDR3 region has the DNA TGTGCCAGCTCACCACCTGGCAGGGGATATGAAAAACTGTTTTTT.

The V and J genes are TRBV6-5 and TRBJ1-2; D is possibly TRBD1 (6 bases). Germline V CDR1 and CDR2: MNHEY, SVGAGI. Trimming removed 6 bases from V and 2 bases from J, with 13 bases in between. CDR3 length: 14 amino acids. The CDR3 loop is CASRAYGGNYGYTF. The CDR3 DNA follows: TGTGCCAGCAGGGCTTATGGGGGCAACTATGGCTACACCTTC.

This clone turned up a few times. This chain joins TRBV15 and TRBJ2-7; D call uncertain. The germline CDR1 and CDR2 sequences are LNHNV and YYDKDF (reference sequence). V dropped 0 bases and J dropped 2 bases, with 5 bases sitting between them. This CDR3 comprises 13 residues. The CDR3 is CATSRDRTYEQYF. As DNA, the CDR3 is TGTGCCACCAGCAGAGACCGTACCTACGAGCAGTACTTC. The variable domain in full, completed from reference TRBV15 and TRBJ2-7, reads DAMVIQNPRYQVTQFGKPVTLSCSQTLNHNVMYWYQQKSSQAPKLLFHYYDKDFNNEADTPDNFQSRRPNTSFCFLDIRSPGLGDTAMYLCATSRDRTYEQYFGPGTRLTVT.

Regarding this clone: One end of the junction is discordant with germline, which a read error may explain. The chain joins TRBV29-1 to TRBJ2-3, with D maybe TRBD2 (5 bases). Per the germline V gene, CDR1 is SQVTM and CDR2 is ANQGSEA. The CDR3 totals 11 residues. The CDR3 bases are TGCAGCGGTGAACGAGGGGATACGCAGTATTTT. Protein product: CSGERGDTQYF.

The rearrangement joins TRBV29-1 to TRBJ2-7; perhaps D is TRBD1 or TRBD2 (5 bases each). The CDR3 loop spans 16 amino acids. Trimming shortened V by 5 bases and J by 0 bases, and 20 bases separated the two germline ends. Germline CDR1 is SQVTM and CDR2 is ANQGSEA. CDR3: CSVNLAGTEASYEQYF. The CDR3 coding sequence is TGCAGCGTTAACCTCGCCGGGACGGAGGCCTCCTACGAGCAGTACTTC.

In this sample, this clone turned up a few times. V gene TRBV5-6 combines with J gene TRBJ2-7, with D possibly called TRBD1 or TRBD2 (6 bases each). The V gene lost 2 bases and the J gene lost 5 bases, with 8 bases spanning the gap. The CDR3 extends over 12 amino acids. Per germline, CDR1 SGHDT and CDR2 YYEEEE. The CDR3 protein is CASSFGGHEQYF. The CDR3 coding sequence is TGTGCCAGCAGCTTCGGGGGCCACGAGCAGTACTTC.

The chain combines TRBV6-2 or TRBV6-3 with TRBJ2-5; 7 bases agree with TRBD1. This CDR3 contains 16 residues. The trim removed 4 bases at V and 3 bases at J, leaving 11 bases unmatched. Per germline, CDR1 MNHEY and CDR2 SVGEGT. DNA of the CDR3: TGTGCCAGCAGTTTAACAGGGGTGGGTCCCAAAGAGACCCAGTACTTC. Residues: CASSLTGVGPKETQYF.

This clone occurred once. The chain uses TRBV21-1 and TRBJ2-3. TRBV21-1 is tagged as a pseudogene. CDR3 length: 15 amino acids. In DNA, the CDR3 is TGTGCCAGCAGCAAAGGGTGGGGAAGCACAGATACGCAGTATTTT. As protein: CASSKGWGSTDTQYF.

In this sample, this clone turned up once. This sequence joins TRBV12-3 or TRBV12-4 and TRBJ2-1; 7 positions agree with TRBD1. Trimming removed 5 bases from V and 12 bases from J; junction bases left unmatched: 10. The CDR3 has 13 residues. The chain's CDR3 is CASSRLYRGLQFF. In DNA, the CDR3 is TGTGCCAGCAGTCGCCTATACAGGGGCCTGCAGTTCTTC.

CDR3 region: CASSPQAIAVEEQYF. The CDR3 nucleotides are TGTGCCAGCAGCCCACAGGCCATCGCGGTAGAAGAGCAGTACTTC. This chain connects TRBV3-1 (or the pseudogene TRBV3-2) to TRBJ2-7, with a tentative D call TRBD1 (5 bases). Germline CDR1 LGHDT, CDR2 YNNKEL (reference sequence). CDR3 length: 15 residues. V was pared by 4 bases and J by 7 bases, with 20 bases between.

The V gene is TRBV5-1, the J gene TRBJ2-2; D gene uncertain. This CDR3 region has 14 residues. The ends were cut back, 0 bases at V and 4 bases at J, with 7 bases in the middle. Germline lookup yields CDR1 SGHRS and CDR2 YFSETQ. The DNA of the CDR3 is TGCGCCAGCAGCTTGGCGGCGAGCACCGGGGAGCTGTTTTTT. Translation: CASSLAASTGELFF.

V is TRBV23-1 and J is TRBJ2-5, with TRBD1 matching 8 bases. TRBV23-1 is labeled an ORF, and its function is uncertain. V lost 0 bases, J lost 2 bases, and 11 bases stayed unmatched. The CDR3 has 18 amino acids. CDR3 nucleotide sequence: TGCGCCAGCAGTCAATCTTTTCTCGGGGACAGGAGACAAGAGACCCAGTACTTC. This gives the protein CASSQSFLGDRRQETQYF.